Shown below are 28 T cell receptor beta chains from a single sample sequenced in a study of cytomegalovirus exposure and HLA in healthy donors. Primers for the PCR totalled 60 Vbeta and 13 Jbeta. The table came from immunoSEQ multiplex PCR; TCRdb's copy has only in-frame clones and leaves some out. This table has about 220,000 clones, 75% to 80% appearing once. Input material: PBMCs. The origin of the receptors is a male donor in good health and CMV-seronegative.

The chain is built from TRBV5-4 and TRBJ2-1; tentative D call: TRBD2 (7 bases). Germline CDR1 SGHNT, CDR2 YYREEE (reference sequence). This CDR3 spans 15 amino acids. V shed 5 bases and J shed 4 bases, with 16 bases lying between them. The CDR3 DNA follows: TGTGCCAGCAGGTCGACCGGGGGGCGATACAATGAGCAGTTCTTC. This encodes CASRSTGGRYNEQFF. Full variable domain (outside the CDR3, taken from reference TRBV5-4 and TRBJ2-1): ETGVTQSPTHLIKTRGQQVTLRCSSQSGHNTVSWYQQALGQGPQFIFQYYREEENGRGNFPPRFSGLQFPNYSSELNVNALELDDSALYLCASRSTGGRYNEQFFGPGTRLTVL.

For this clone: A junction end diverges from the germline sequence, so it may reflect a read error. This sequence joins TRBV7-9 and TRBJ1-1; D may be TRBD1 (5 bases). CDR3 size: 15 residues. The germline V gene encodes CDR1 SEHNR and CDR2 FQNEAQ (reference sequence). CDR3 amino acids: CSSSFLRGGNTEAFF. The CDR3 nucleotides read TGTTCCAGCAGCTTCCTTCGGGGGGGGAACACTGAAGCTTTCTTT.

The V gene is TRBV30, the J gene TRBJ1-4; maybe TRBD1 (5 bases). Germline V gives CDR1 GTSNPN, CDR2 SVGIG (reference sequence). The CDR3 sequence is 12 residues long. Deletions cut 3 bases from V and 12 bases from J, with 14 bases between. CDR3 sequence (DNA): TGTGCCTGGAGAGAGGAGGGGAGGGAACTGTTTTTT. This codes for CAWREEGRELFF.

The CDR3, as DNA: TGTGCCAGCAGACTAGCGGTGGGCTACGAGCAGTACTTC. Amino acids: CASRLAVGYEQYF. The chain recombines TRBV7-4 with TRBJ2-7, with 8 nucleotides matching TRBD2. The germline CDR1 and CDR2 sequences are SGHVT and SQSDAQ. Losses at the gene ends were 6 bases for V and 3 bases for J; bases not matched to a gene: 4. This CDR3 spans 13 amino acids.

V gene TRBV5-3 combines with J gene TRBJ1-5, with D perhaps TRBD1 (6 bases). TRBV5-3 is identified as an open reading frame with a role that is uncertain. V lost 2 bases to trimming and J lost 2 bases, with 11 bases between them. The CDR3 has 15 amino acids. CDR3 loop: CARSFNRAGNQPQHF. The CDR3 DNA follows: TGTGCCAGAAGCTTCAACAGGGCGGGCAATCAGCCCCAGCATTTT.

The chain joins TRBV7-2 to TRBJ2-2, with D perhaps TRBD1 (6 bases). The CDR3 sequence is 15 residues long. V lost 4 bases to trimming and J lost 5 bases, with 14 bases between them. The germline V gene has CDR1 SGHTA and CDR2 FQGNSA. The DNA of the CDR3 is TGTGCCAGCAGCTCCCTGGGGGCATTTACCGGGGAGCTGTTTTTT. It encodes CASSSLGAFTGELFF.

Ten or more counts support this clone. The chain joins TRBV28 to TRBJ1-1; 7 bases are shared with TRBD1. The ends lost 8 bases at V and 10 bases at J; junction bases unmatched: 19. The CDR3 runs to 15 residues. In germline, CDR1 is MDHEN, CDR2 SYDVKM. The chain's CDR3 is CASARHKTGNDGAFF. For the CDR3, the DNA is TGTGCCAGCGCCCGGCACAAGACAGGGAATGATGGAGCTTTCTTT. Using reference TRBV28 and TRBJ1-1 for the parts outside the CDR3, the full variable domain is DVKVTQSSRYLVKRTGEKVFLECVQDMDHENMFWYRQDPGLGLRLIYFSYDVKMKEKGDIPEGYSVSREKKERFSLILESASTNQTSMYLCASARHKTGNDGAFFGQGTRLTVV.

This clone was counted once. J is TRBJ1-2 and V is TRBV7-2; D is undetermined. Looked up from germline, CDR1 is SGHTA and CDR2 is FQGNSA. Between the trimmed V and J ends, which lost 1 base and 1 base, there was a span of 7 bases. CDR3 length equals 14 residues. CDR3 in DNA: TGTGCCAGCAGCTTAGAACCGGGTAACTATGGCTACACCTTC. Protein product: CASSLEPGNYGYTF.

J is TRBJ1-6 and V is TRBV4-3; the match to TRBD1 covers 11 bases. This CDR3 region has 16 residues. Germline assignment: CDR1 LGHNA and CDR2 YSLEER. V dropped 4 bases and J dropped 4; count of bases not matched to a gene: 3. The DNA of the CDR3 is TGCGCCAGCAGCCTGGACAGGGGGCCGTATAATTCACCCCTCCACTTT. Protein: CASSLDRGPYNSPLHF.

This clone was found a few times. The V call is TRBV6-5, the J call TRBJ1-1; D call uncertain. V was cut by 3 bases and J by 8 bases, with 7 bases left in between. There are 11 residues in the CDR3. Per germline, CDR1 MNHEY and CDR2 SVGAGI. The CDR3 spells CASSYYSEAFF. CDR3 DNA sequence: TGTGCCAGCAGTTATTACAGCGAAGCTTTCTTT.

The chain joins TRBV29-1 to TRBJ1-3; no clear D. The V end was cut by 4 bases, the J end by 8 bases, with 9 bases between. The CDR3 length is 11 residues. Germline CDR1 and CDR2: SQVTM and ANQGSEA. For the CDR3, the DNA is TGCAGCGTTGCCGGGTACCACACCATATATTTT. It encodes CSVAGYHTIYF.

The gene calls are TRBV4-1 and TRBJ2-2; D ambiguous. Trimming pared 3 bases from V and 7 bases from J, leaving 9 bases between. CDR3 length equals 13 residues. Germline assignment: CDR1 MGHRA and CDR2 YSYEKL. This CDR3 is CASSHITSGELFF. Here the CDR3 DNA reads TGCGCCAGCAGCCATATCACGAGCGGGGAGCTGTTTTTT.

This clone showed up just once. The same CDR3 also results from other DNA sequences found in this sample. The chain is built from TRBV7-9 and TRBJ1-5; D uncertain. The CDR3 is 12 amino acids. The germline V gene has CDR1 SEHNR and CDR2 FQNEAQ (reference sequence). Trimming left V 5 bases short and J 4 bases short, with 6 bases between. CDR3 sequence reads: CASSPSNQPQHF. CDR3 nucleotides: TGTGCCAGCAGCCCGAGTAATCAGCCCCAGCATTTT.

The chain uses TRBV6-1 and TRBJ1-5, with 8 nucleotides matching TRBD1. Looked up from germline, CDR1 is MNHNS and CDR2 is SASEGT. The CDR3 is made up of 15 amino acids. The V segment lost 2 bases and the J segment 5 bases; nucleotides outside the gene matches: 5. In DNA, the CDR3 is TGTGCCAGCAGTGAATTGGACAGGGATGATCAGCCCCAGCATTTT. This encodes CASSELDRDDQPQHF.

DNA of the CDR3: TGTGCCAGCAGTAACAGGGCGCGCTACAATGAGCAGTTCTTC. Translation gives CASSNRARYNEQFF. The chain carries TRBV6-5 and TRBJ2-1, with D perhaps matching TRBD1 (6 bases). The CDR3 consists of 14 residues. With 5 bases removed from V and 3 bases from J, the gap between germline ends came to 11 bases. From germline, CDR1 is MNHEY and CDR2 SVGAGI.

The chain carries TRBV15 and TRBJ2-1; 8 nucleotides match TRBD2. The CDR3 is 17 amino acids. With V trimmed by 0 bases and J by 8 bases, 12 bases remained unmatched. Germline V CDR1 and CDR2: LNHNV, YYDKDF (reference sequence). The CDR3 is CATSRDAGGYTWDEQFF. CDR3 nucleotides: TGTGCCACCAGCAGAGATGCGGGGGGATACACCTGGGATGAGCAGTTCTTC.

The chain links TRBV6-5 to TRBJ2-1; 9 positions match TRBD2. J gave up 7 bases and V 2 bases, and 6 bases lay outside the gene matches. The CDR3 length is 15 residues. Per germline, CDR1 MNHEY and CDR2 SVGAGI. CDR3 residues: CASSYRSGGFNEQFF. The CDR3 DNA reads as TGTGCCAGCAGTTACCGAAGCGGGGGGTTTAATGAGCAGTTCTTC.

This chain links TRBV6-1 with TRBJ1-1; D gene unclear. The CDR3 is made up of 13 amino acids. CDR1 is MNHNS and CDR2 is SASEGT in the germline V gene. Trimming left V 2 bases short and J 3 bases short, with 7 bases between. The CDR3: CASSETGYTEAFF. The CDR3 nucleotides are TGTGCCAGCAGTGAAACCGGGTACACTGAAGCTTTCTTT.

This sequence joins TRBV9 and TRBJ2-3, with 9 nucleotides matching TRBD2. The germline gives CDR1 SGDLS, CDR2 YYNGEE. The V and J ends lost 4 bases and 2 bases, in that order; junction bases with no gene match: 8. This CDR3 region has 16 residues. CDR3 DNA sequence: TGTGCCAGCAGCCCGATGGCGGGGGGGACCACAGATACGCAGTATTTT. Its translation: CASSPMAGGTTDTQYF.

This clone was counted between two and nine times. V usage is TRBV28 and J usage is TRBJ2-7; TRBD1 agrees at 7 bases. Germline V gene lookup returns CDR1 MDHEN and CDR2 SYDVKM. The CDR3 consists of 15 residues. Trimming took 4 bases from V and 6 from J; bases not matched to a gene: 12. The CDR3: CASSYSGTESREQYF. In DNA, the CDR3 is TGTGCCAGCAGTTACTCCGGGACAGAATCTCGCGAGCAGTACTTC. Filled out from reference TRBV28 and TRBJ2-7, the complete variable domain reads DVKVTQSSRYLVKRTGEKVFLECVQDMDHENMFWYRQDPGLGLRLIYFSYDVKMKEKGDIPEGYSVSREKKERFSLILESASTNQTSMYLCASSYSGTESREQYFGPGTRLTVT.

This chain uses TRBV12-2 with TRBJ1-5; the D call TRBD1 from the table was never checked on the DNA. TRBV12-2 is termed a pseudogene. The CDR3 is 16 amino acids. As DNA, the CDR3 is TGTGCAAGTGGCGATACAGGGGCGGGTAGCAATCAGCCCCAGCATTTT. Protein: CASGDTGAGSNQPQHF.

CDR3 residues: CAYGQAQETQYF. The CDR3, as DNA: TGTGCCTACGGACAGGCCCAAGAGACCCAGTACTTC. V is TRBV30 and J is TRBJ2-5; 7 positions match TRBD1. The CDR3 covers 12 residues. The ends lost 7 bases at V and 1 base at J; junction bases unmatched: 3. Germline V lookup: CDR1 GTSNPN, CDR2 SVGIG (reference sequence). The entire variable domain, with the rest obtained from reference TRBV30 and TRBJ2-5, is as follows: SQTIHQWPATLVQPVGSPLSLECTVEGTSNPNLYWYRQAAGRGLQLLFYSVGIGQISSEVPQNLSASRPQDRQFILSSKKLLLSDSGFYLCAYGQAQETQYFGPGTRLLVL.

The chain employs TRBV14 and TRBJ2-5; tentative D call: TRBD2 (5 bases). CDR3 length: 16 residues. V was trimmed by 3 bases and J by 7 bases, leaving 21 bases between them. The germline V gene encodes CDR1 SGHDN and CDR2 FVKESK. CDR3 nucleotide sequence: TGTGCCAGCAGCCATGCGAGCTTGCGGAGTGAGGGGACCCAGTACTTC. Protein: CASSHASLRSEGTQYF.

A single count supports this clone. The V and J genes are TRBV11-1 and TRBJ2-7, with TRBD2 matching 8 bases. J gave up 4 bases and V 3 bases, and 2 bases lay outside the gene matches. Germline CDR1 is SGHAT and CDR2 is FQDESV (reference sequence). The CDR3 spans 13 residues. CDR3 nucleotide sequence: TGTGCCAGCAGCTTCGGGGGGGGTTACGAGCAGTACTTC. Translated, it gives CASSFGGGYEQYF.

J is TRBJ1-2 and V is TRBV5-1; 9 bases map to TRBD1. The V gene's germline CDR1 is SGHRS and CDR2 YFSETQ. Trimming at V came to 2 bases and at J to 5 bases, leaving 4 bases not matched to a gene. The CDR3 sequence is 14 residues long. The DNA for the CDR3 is TGCGCCAGCAGCTTAGGGACAGGGCTGTATGGCTACACCTTC. Protein product: CASSLGTGLYGYTF.

This clone was seen just once. CDR3 sequence (DNA): TGTGCCAGCAGCTCACAAGAGACCCAGTACTTC. Translating it yields CASSSQETQYF. The rearrangement uses TRBV5-4 and TRBJ2-5; D is undetermined. Germline V lookup: CDR1 SGHNT, CDR2 YYREEE (reference sequence). V was shortened by 3 bases and J by 2 bases, with 2 bases between the two germline ends. The CDR3 loop spans 11 amino acids. Variable domain in full (rest from reference TRBV5-4 and TRBJ2-5): ETGVTQSPTHLIKTRGQQVTLRCSSQSGHNTVSWYQQALGQGPQFIFQYYREEENGRGNFPPRFSGLQFPNYSSELNVNALELDDSALYLCASSSQETQYFGPGTRLLVL.

This chain joins TRBV6-5 and TRBJ2-1, with D tentatively TRBD1 (5 bases). CDR1 MNHEY and CDR2 SVGAGI come from the germline V gene. The CDR3 consists of 15 residues. Trimming removed 4 bases from V and 1 base from J, with 11 bases in between. The CDR3 DNA is TGTGCCAGCAGTTTGGGGCCGTCTTCCTACAATGAGCAGTTCTTC. This gives the protein CASSLGPSSYNEQFF.

V and J are TRBV6-5 and TRBJ1-1; tentatively, D is TRBD1 (5 bases). There are 14 residues in the CDR3. Germline CDR1 MNHEY, CDR2 SVGAGI. Trimming removed 2 bases from V and 3 bases from J, with 10 bases in between. The CDR3 loop reads CASSYQGRDTEAFF. In DNA, the CDR3 is TGTGCCAGCAGTTACCAGGGTAGAGACACTGAAGCTTTCTTT.